This TCR beta chain derives from a study of shared clonotypes between healthy human individuals. Points from the study as a whole: Only blood underwent sampling, and tissue repertoires likely differ. Read depth was anticipated to influence clonotype sharing among donors.

Execution of the assay was at deep level. Authors' processing steps: Filtering differed, since immunoSEQ gave only junction sequences and no quality scores. TCRdb's copy holds only in-frame clones and misses some; the assay was immunoSEQ multiplex PCR. From that table come the V and J calls and clone size; the DNA was used to work out D and trimming. The table lists fewer than 550,000 clones, 60% to 80% of them singletons. Of note for this clone: Its antigen is currently unknown.

Trimming removed 5 bases from V and 3 bases from J; junction bases left unmatched: 5. The CDR3 covers 15 residues. Per germline, CDR1 MDHEN and CDR2 SYDVKM. This TCR came from a woman between 40 and 50 years old in good health. Some clones in this sample may be carry-over from other donors' samples. The chain is built from TRBV28 and TRBJ2-2, with 8 bases fitting TRBD1. The sample consisted of PBMCs. CDR3 protein: CASSPGQGDTGELFF. In nucleotides, the CDR3 is TGTGCCAGCAGTCCAGGACAGGGCGACACCGGGGAGCTGTTTTTT.